This T cell receptor (beta chain) was sequenced during a study of identical twins. Deletions cut 5 bases from V and 2 bases from J, with 16 bases between. Germline V gene sequence: CDR1 SQVTM, CDR2 ANQGSEA. The CDR3 runs to 14 residues. This clonotype was seen only a few times. A single record per CDR3 protein comes from TCRdb applying MiXCR to the 5' RACE reads. Seen here are under 500,000 distinct CDR3 sequences, 13% to 15% observed once, and the top ten hold approximately 0.98%. The same data also contributed to another study, on yellow fever vaccine responses in identical twins.

The chain uses TRBV29-1 and TRBJ2-7; TRBD1 might be the D (5 bases). What was sequenced was CD4+ T cells sorted from blood. This clonotype was obtained from a woman between 18 and 29 years old in good health. CDR3 amino acids: CSVRGEGNAYEQYF. CDR3 nucleotide sequence: TGCAGCGTTAGGGGTGAAGGGAACGCCTACGAGCAGTACTTC.